This is a list of T cell receptor beta chains from one sample in a study of human T cells and chemical hapten exposure. TCRdb passed the RACE reads through MiXCR, listing each CDR3 protein once. The data show about 340,000 distinct CDR3 sequences, approximately 6.3% seen once. The sample consisted of whole blood, taken in connection with sensitization to the hapten diphenylcyclopropenone (DPC). The origin of the receptors is a young woman with alopecia areata. Some clones in this sample may be carry-over from other donors' samples. The conserved cysteine and the conserved F or W are not part of the CDR3 here. The order of the fields is J gene, V gene, CDR3 protein.

j_call: TRBJ2-1; v_call: TRBV20-1; cdr3_aa: SARAGGSYNEQF
j_call: TRBJ2-7; v_call: TRBV7-2; cdr3_aa: ASSSTSGRYEQY
j_call: TRBJ1-1; v_call: TRBV18; cdr3_aa: ASSPRGVEAF
j_call: TRBJ1-1; v_call: TRBV27; cdr3_aa: ASGSGAWGTEAF
j_call: TRBJ2-1; v_call: TRBV4-2; cdr3_aa: ASSRAGQGGNEQF
j_call: TRBJ2-1; v_call: TRBV18; cdr3_aa: ASSPLSGSGGGEQF
j_call: TRBJ1-1; v_call: TRBV9; cdr3_aa: ASSQLQGTEAF
j_call: TRBJ2-5; v_call: TRBV3-1; cdr3_aa: ASSQDSLLAGPQETQY
j_call: TRBJ2-5; v_call: TRBV20-1; cdr3_aa: SARPRLSETQY
j_call: TRBJ2-3; v_call: TRBV2; cdr3_aa: ASRVTSSDTQY
j_call: TRBJ2-5; v_call: TRBV3-1; cdr3_aa: ASSSMTRWETQY
j_call: TRBJ1-4; v_call: TRBV12-3/TRBV12-4; cdr3_aa: ASGHRPQNEKLF
j_call: TRBJ1-3; v_call: TRBV29-1; cdr3_aa: SVELWQGNTIY
j_call: TRBJ2-7; v_call: TRBV27; cdr3_aa: ASRSGGTLYEQY
j_call: TRBJ1-1; v_call: TRBV20-1; cdr3_aa: SASLNLNTEAF
j_call: TRBJ2-7; v_call: TRBV7-9; cdr3_aa: ASSRQGGHPYEQY
j_call: TRBJ1-4; v_call: TRBV15; cdr3_aa: ATSTQPGFTNEKLF
j_call: TRBJ1-1; v_call: TRBV18; cdr3_aa: ASSGTPNTEAF
j_call: TRBJ1-5; v_call: TRBV7-8; cdr3_aa: ASSSQDRGDQPQH
j_call: TRBJ2-7; v_call: TRBV6-1; cdr3_aa: ATRPTLETGTGRWQY
j_call: TRBJ2-1; v_call: TRBV20-1; cdr3_aa: SARVAAASNEQF
j_call: TRBJ1-5; v_call: TRBV4-2; cdr3_aa: ASSQEAGTGAQPQH
j_call: TRBJ1-1; v_call: TRBV2; cdr3_aa: ASSGPDRSLNTEAF
j_call: TRBJ1-1; v_call: TRBV7-2; cdr3_aa: ASSPWDTHPQAF
j_call: TRBJ2-1; v_call: TRBV3-1; cdr3_aa: ASSQTAGGVNNEQF
j_call: TRBJ2-3; v_call: TRBV9; cdr3_aa: ASSLLAGGPDTQY
j_call: TRBJ2-3; v_call: TRBV15; cdr3_aa: ATSSDRVPDTQY
j_call: TRBJ2-7; v_call: TRBV3-1; cdr3_aa: ASSQLKAGGSYEQY
j_call: TRBJ2-7; v_call: TRBV5-1; cdr3_aa: ASSFAGLDSDEQY
j_call: TRBJ2-5; v_call: TRBV4-3; cdr3_aa: ASSYDGGETQY
j_call: TRBJ2-3; v_call: TRBV7-9; cdr3_aa: ASSLEGRDTDTQY
j_call: TRBJ1-4; v_call: TRBV6-5; cdr3_aa: ASSNAGTGDEKLF
j_call: TRBJ1-1; v_call: TRBV2; cdr3_aa: ASSRRGGQREAF
j_call: TRBJ1-1; v_call: TRBV12-5; cdr3_aa: ASGLGGGNTEAF
j_call: TRBJ2-3; v_call: TRBV5-6; cdr3_aa: ASSLDGRDTQY
j_call: TRBJ1-2; v_call: TRBV10-3; cdr3_aa: AISDVSNYGYT
j_call: TRBJ1-1; v_call: TRBV6-1; cdr3_aa: ASSPSRFGFLEAF
j_call: TRBJ2-3; v_call: TRBV6-2/TRBV6-3; cdr3_aa: ASSYDATPQY
j_call: TRBJ1-4; v_call: TRBV2; cdr3_aa: ASSPTTSGGTATNEKLF
j_call: TRBJ2-1; v_call: TRBV6-2/TRBV6-3; cdr3_aa: ASNREDRINEQF
j_call: TRBJ2-2; v_call: TRBV4-3; cdr3_aa: ASSRSQYTGELF
j_call: TRBJ2-5; v_call: TRBV7-2; cdr3_aa: ASRSGGAPPTQY
j_call: TRBJ2-3; v_call: TRBV3-1; cdr3_aa: ATLGDGADTQY
j_call: TRBJ2-3; v_call: TRBV6-5; cdr3_aa: ASSVAWDSDTQY
j_call: TRBJ1-6; v_call: TRBV7-9; cdr3_aa: ASSHPLGKSNSPLH
j_call: TRBJ1-1; v_call: TRBV20-1; cdr3_aa: SARDRSGLTEAF
j_call: TRBJ1-2; v_call: TRBV12-3/TRBV12-4; cdr3_aa: ASTTRRGHGYT
j_call: TRBJ2-1; v_call: TRBV7-2; cdr3_aa: ASSPSLAGARNEQF
j_call: TRBJ2-1; v_call: TRBV7-2; cdr3_aa: ASSLLGSGQGLRNEQF
j_call: TRBJ2-5; v_call: TRBV4-2; cdr3_aa: ASSQDRGVTQY
j_call: TRBJ1-3; v_call: TRBV15; cdr3_aa: ATSRDTPGAGNTIY
j_call: TRBJ2-2; v_call: TRBV2; cdr3_aa: ASRAPGGNTGELF